Presented here are 9 T cell receptor beta chains from one specimen sequenced in a study of early T cells in non-severe SARS-CoV-2 infection. One entry per CDR3 protein, called by TCRdb with MiXCR from the 5' RACE reads. The data show some 30,000 distinct CDR3 sequences, with approximately 5% seen just once and approximately 12% held by the top ten. Material: whole blood. The source of these receptors is an adult who was a healthcare worker with PCR-confirmed SARS-CoV-2 infection or an uninfected control (not recorded which).

There are a few counts of this clonotype. J is TRBJ2-5 and V is TRBV11-2; no firm D call. Trimming took off 7 bases at V and 1 base at J, with 10 bases between the two ends. Germline loops: CDR1 SGHAT, CDR2 FQNNGV. CDR3 size: 13 residues. The CDR3 reads CASTPTTQETQYF. The DNA of the CDR3 is TGTGCCAGCACTCCTACCACCCAAGAGACCCAGTACTTC.

V and J are TRBV6-4 and TRBJ2-7; D remains unclear. The CDR3 is made up of 13 amino acids. V shed 0 bases and J shed 6 bases, with 9 bases lying between them. Looked up from germline, CDR1 is MRHNA and CDR2 is SNTAGT. As DNA, the CDR3 is TGTGCCAGCAGTGACTCGAGTGACTCCGAGCAGTACTTC. It codes for CASSDSSDSEQYF.

Turning to this clonotype: Given a much more abundant clone one base away, this may be a read error. The rearrangement joins TRBV5-1 to TRBJ2-1, with D possibly called TRBD1 or TRBD2 (5 bases each). There are 14 residues in the CDR3. Trimming removed 0 bases at V and 8 bases at J, with 12 bases between. CDR1 SGHRS and CDR2 YFSETQ come from the germline V gene. The CDR3 loop is CASSLALVGDEQFF. The CDR3 DNA follows: TGCGCCAGCAGCTTGGCCCTAGTGGGGGATGAGCAGTTCTTC.

In regard to this clonotype: This sequence may be a read error, since a much larger clone differs from it by one base. This chain uses TRBV2 with TRBJ2-3; no firm D call. Looked up from germline, CDR1 is SNHLY and CDR2 is FYNNEI. There are 15 residues in the CDR3. The CDR3 DNA reads as TGTGTCAGCAGTCCGAGATGGTCCACAGCCGATACGCAGTATTTT. It is translated as CVSSPRWSTADTQYF.

This chain connects TRBV7-9 to TRBJ2-5, with D possibly being TRBD1 (6 bases). Germline values: CDR1 SEHNR, CDR2 FQNEAQ (reference sequence). The CDR3 is 16 residues long. Trimming shortened V by 2 bases and J by 2 bases, and 15 bases separated the two germline ends. CDR3 in amino acids: CASSLSSGTSQETQYF. For the CDR3, the DNA is TGTGCCAGCAGCTTAAGTAGTGGGACATCGCAAGAGACCCAGTACTTC.

The rearrangement uses TRBV6-2 or TRBV6-3 and TRBJ2-3, with D possibly called TRBD1 or TRBD2 (5 bases each). The ends were cut back, 7 bases at V and 0 bases at J, with 17 bases in the middle. This CDR3 is built from 16 residues. Germline CDR1 and CDR2: MNHEY and SVGEGT. CDR3 amino acids: CASTPGTETSTDTQYF. The CDR3 DNA sequence: TGTGCCAGCACTCCCGGGACCGAGACTAGCACAGATACGCAGTATTTT.

The sample holds many counts of this clonotype. The V and J genes are TRBV29-1 and TRBJ1-1; no reliable D call. Per germline, CDR1 SQVTM and CDR2 ANQGSEA. The germline V and J ends were trimmed by 6 bases and 1 base, with 12 bases remaining between them. The CDR3 extends over 13 amino acids. The CDR3 loop reads CSVEGRANTEAFF. In nucleotides, the CDR3 is TGCAGCGTCGAGGGCCGGGCGAACACTGAAGCTTTCTTT.

The table lists this clonotype with many counts. V usage is TRBV28 and J usage is TRBJ2-5; 8 bases line up with TRBD2. This CDR3 contains 14 residues. Germline trimming cut 3 bases from V and 5 bases from J; bases unmatched to any gene: 5. The germline CDR1 and CDR2 sequences are MDHEN and SYDVKM. DNA for the CDR3: TGTGCCAGCAGTTTGCGGGGGGAGGTGGAGACCCAGTACTTC. Amino acids: CASSLRGEVETQYF. The whole variable domain, remainder taken from reference TRBV28 and TRBJ2-5, is DVKVTQSSRYLVKRTGEKVFLECVQDMDHENMFWYRQDPGLGLRLIYFSYDVKMKEKGDIPEGYSVSREKKERFSLILESASTNQTSMYLCASSLRGEVETQYFGPGTRLLVL.

The chain couples TRBV28 to TRBJ1-6, with unresolved D. There are 13 residues in the CDR3. The V gene lost 5 bases and the J gene lost 9 bases, with 11 bases spanning the gap. Germline V CDR1 and CDR2: MDHEN, SYDVKM. The CDR3 bases are TGTGCCAGCAGTCTCCGGGAGCCTTCACCCCTCCACTTT. Translation gives CASSLREPSPLHF.